In its sample, the clone carrying this T cell receptor (beta chain) was seen once. Deep-level assay runs were performed. Replicate PCRs from sorted subsets contained about 0.2 ug DNA, which is 31,000 or so T cell genomes. Data came from immunoSEQ multiplex PCR; TCRdb stores just in-frame clones and leaves some out. The table shows more than 600,000 clones, with 92% occurring only once. CD45RO-negative, CCR7-selected cells formed the naive CD8 fraction, which excluded terminally differentiated effector memory CD45RA+ cells. The sample belongs to a study of shared clonotypes between healthy human individuals. About the research overall: A couple of women and a few men aged 18 to 49 served as donors.

This CDR3 is 13 amino acids long. V was cut by 6 bases and J by 5 bases, with 16 bases left in between. Per germline, CDR1 SQVTM and CDR2 ANQGSEA. The chain couples TRBV29-1 to TRBJ1-1, with D perhaps matching TRBD1 (6 bases). The receptor was isolated from a man aged 30-40 years in good health. Specimen: naive CD8+ T cells sorted from blood. The CDR3 coding sequence is TGCAGCGTCGCAGAACAGGGAGGAACTGAAGCTTTCTTT. Translation: CSVAEQGGTEAFF.